The entry that follows covers one TCR beta chain sequence. No antigen is known for it. No per-base quality is available; no much larger clone lies one base away. In total, roughly 670 healthy bone marrow donors made up the cohort. Cohort members were all nominally healthy when sampled, although unrecorded immune exposures were likely present. The donor was CMV seronegative and was included in the group of 352 seronegative cohort members. Each donor provided a peripheral blood sample, and peripheral blood mononuclear cells were used for TCR beta sequencing. Genomic DNA extraction from the blood cell samples was performed with the Qiagen DNeasy Blood Extraction Kit. This sample is part of a study of cytomegalovirus exposure and HLA in healthy donors (dated by TCRdb to 2017 to 2019). General notes on the study: An earlier analysis of roughly 610 of the donors reported about 300 Gb of sequence data and about 120 million unique TCR beta sequences obtained from roughly 180 million T cells. An early release that covered several hundred HLA-typed donors contained about 300 gigabases of sequencing data and 75 million to 100 million unique TCR sequences. The genetic ancestry cluster associated with self-reported Caucasian donors included 80% to 90% of the approximately 430 genotyped donors. The study was designed to test whether signatures of past pathogen exposure could be identified by cataloging public T cell receptors. The study used immunosequencing to profile the T cell repertoires of under 700 subjects and linked those repertoires to cytomegalovirus serostatus. Along with the approximately 650-subject first cohort, a separate validation cohort of about 110 different subjects was used. To predict cytomegalovirus infection status, the study combined high-throughput TCR immunosequencing, statistical association of individual TCRs with disease status, and machine learning. A later analysis re-examined previously published TCR beta repertoires from more than 650 donors and added high-resolution HLA genotyping to investigate patterns of TCR occurrence. Rather than using new phenotypic data, the later analysis identified candidate immune exposures from TCR beta sequences and from how often those sequences occurred across donors. An earlier analysis of around 640 of the donors used high-throughput TCR beta sequencing to judge whether each TCR beta V gene segment behaved as functional or pseudogenic. Alongside the repertoire data, information on donor age, sex, ethnicity and CMV serostatus was compiled. In a later genetic analysis, genome-wide SNP genotypes for about three fifths of the 666 donors were used, and that subset was treated as a discovery cohort. Every discovery cohort repertoire had been produced on one sequencing platform. HLA typing covered class I and class II loci at four-digit resolution. The number of typed donors differed by locus: roughly 629-630 for A, B, C, DRB1 and DQB1; 500 to 550 for DQA1; around 580 for DPA1; and roughly 490 for DPB1. Four or five DR-DQ haplotypes were treated as single units for association and clustering because of strong linkage in the cohort. Among roughly 400 genotyped donors of the cohort, an average of roughly 230,000 unique TCR beta nucleotide sequences was sequenced per donor, of which about 18% were non-productive.

Deletion took 2 bases off V and 6 bases off J, with a span of 10 bases between the germline ends. Inclusive of the bounding cysteine and phenylalanine, the CDR3 is 13 residues long. This entry keeps only the CDR3 DNA: 39 bases, framed from base 1. As encoded in the germline V gene (reference sequence), CDR1 is MNHEY while CDR2 is SMNVEV. The library was built by means of the immunoSEQ multiplex PCR assay. For the multiplex PCR, a mixture combining 60 forward primers for TCR Vbeta segments and 13 reverse primers for TCR Jbeta segments was used. A multiplex PCR assay on genomic DNA amplified the CDR3 region of rearranged TCR beta genes. On the Illumina HiSeq System, the amplified TCR beta libraries were sequenced as 87-base-pair reads. Regarding the original processing steps: A later analysis tallied some 79 million unique TCR beta chains across the 666 repertoires, and around 10 million of those chains were shared by two or more donors. A nearest-neighbor algorithm error-corrected the raw reads and collapsed the reads into unique sequences, merging closely related sequences to remove PCR and sequencing errors. Alignment of CDR3 sequences to IMGT reference sequences was used to assign V, D and J gene segments. Each retained sequence needed at least a six-nucleotide match to both a V gene segment and a J gene segment. A rearrangement counted as productive if the CDR3 had no stop codons and remained in frame with V and J, and every other rearrangement counted as non-productive. Following IMGT convention, CDR3 was defined as the stretch from the second conserved V-encoded cysteine up to the conserved J-encoded phenylalanine. In an earlier analysis of more than 550 of the donors, sequences lacking an unambiguous match to a single V gene segment were excluded. An earlier analysis of a few hundred of the donors classified V segments as functional when productive rearrangements were above 56.7% and as segregating when the standard deviation between donors was above 5%. A statistical classification framework was built for diagnosing cytomegalovirus status from the catalog of TCR beta chain sequences. In a later analysis, TCR nucleotide sequences were compared against IMGT/GENE-DB human TR gene sequences so that V and J genes could be assigned. The TCRdist pipeline was used in a later analysis to assign CDR3 sequences and most-parsimonious VDJ recombination scenarios. In a later analysis, each TCR beta chain was defined by its CDR3 amino acid sequence together with its V-gene family, and reads lacking a unique V-gene family were excluded. A later analysis removed several hundred highly shared, low-generation-probability nucleotide sequences to deal with suspected cross-contamination and a sequencing artifact. For each public chain, a later analysis derived a clonal expansion index from normalized ranks of inferred template counts within each repertoire. A later analysis computed generation probabilities with a VDJ recombination model fitted to out-of-frame rearrangements, and checked the results against IGoR. Hypergeometric tests were used in a later analysis to score TCR-TCR, TCR-HLA and TCR-CMV co-occurrence, with a repertoire-size bias correction applied to the TCR pairs. A later analysis estimated false discovery rates by permuting HLA or CMV assignments 20 times. A later analysis grouped co-occurring TCRs with DBSCAN, adding TCRdist sequence similarity when clustering within HLA-allele-positive subsets. Repertoires with fewer than 30,000 or more than 120,000 public chains were left out of co-occurrence clustering, as were about 5 repertoires with anomalous nucleotide sharing. The table was pulled from immuneACCESS by TCRdb, which kept in-frame rearrangements only. Such tables lose some clones; where checked, under half of the loss comes from unresolved V genes, and the rest has no known cause. V, J and clone size derive from that table, while D and trimming were established from the DNA sequence. This sample is represented by more than 150,000 clones; approximately 84% of them were singletons. The ten largest clones add up to around 4% of the sample.

Study-level results and caveats: Immune exposure information for the cohort was limited to CMV serostatus. Several of the top co-occurrence clusters appeared to be linked to parvovirus B19, influenza, CMV and Epstein-Barr virus, according to a later analysis. Three of the identified cytomegalovirus-associated TCR beta chains were confirmed in vitro to be specific for cytomegalovirus antigens. When HLA alleles, especially DR and DQ, strongly co-occurred, TCR associations were difficult to assign to individual alleles. A further reported finding was that TCR beta sequences accurately predicted the HLA-A and HLA-B alleles for most subjects in the first cohort. A later analysis found that most CMV-associated TCR beta chains appeared HLA-restricted, with HLA associations seemingly driven largely by CMV exposure. At a false discovery rate of 0.05, a later analysis linked under 20,000 TCR beta sequences to specific HLA alleles. The earlier analysis of 450 to 700 of the donors excluded some 15 rarely observed V segments, including chromosome 9 orphons, because counts were too low. The presence/absence analyses assumed that sequencing depth was roughly uniform across donors, and that assumption may not be true. In this cohort, only TCR beta chains were sequenced, and detectable features were limited by the absence of alpha or paired-chain data. The study listed approximately 150 TCR beta chains as associated with cytomegalovirus. It was suggested by the authors that the approach could potentially be generalized to other disease states and immunological phenotypes. The 87-base-pair reads could not distinguish some IMGT-functional V segments, including TRBV6-2 and TRBV6-3, so those segments were excluded. An earlier analysis of 587 of the donors showed that most TCR beta V segments appeared in productive rearrangements either about 87% or about 30% of the time, which broadly matched IMGT annotations. Cytomegalovirus status was reported to be diagnosed by the classifier with high specificity and sensitivity in both the original and validation cohorts. V-gene and J-gene trimming of TCR beta chains was associated with a missense DCLRE1C variant in a later genetic analysis, and the association was replicated in an independent cohort. Correlated functional status among segregating V segments might be attributable to linkage disequilibrium, but an unknown experimental factor could not be ruled out. Compared with equally common non-associated chains, HLA-associated TCR beta chains in a later analysis were more clonally expanded and had lower generation probabilities. In a later analysis, the rate of TCR association differed among HLA loci, with DRB1 alleles having the most associated TCRs and HLA-C alleles having the fewest. Because some donors lacked HLA typing at each locus, the association tests relied only on the typed subset. Most TCR sequences were observed very rarely across donors, whereas some public TCRs were present in many individuals. In a later genetic analysis, fewer N-insertions in productive TCRs were reported among donors in an Asian-associated ancestry cluster than the roughly 700-donor mean. A cluster of highly shared sequence variants was judged likely to represent a technical artifact of the sequencing pipeline.

The chain employs TRBV27 and TRBJ1-2; 5 matching bases give a weak D call of TRBD1. The sequence was collected from a man between 50 and 59 years old in good health and CMV-seronegative. The sample taken for sequencing was PBMCs. The sequenced DNA: TGTGCCAGCAGTTTACGGCCGGGGGATGGCTACACCTTC. Translated, this gives CASSLRPGDGYTF.